This paragraph reports one T cell receptor (beta chain). Its antigen is not identified. The record originates from a study of cytomegalovirus exposure and HLA in healthy donors. Broader study findings: Per published reports, the classifier diagnosed cytomegalovirus status with high specificity and sensitivity. A few of the chains that were CMV-associated were confirmed in vitro to be specific for CMV antigens.

This CDR3 is built from 13 residues. Germline CDR1 reads SGHRS; CDR2 reads YFSETQ. The ends were cut back, 4 bases at V and 4 bases at J, with 12 bases in the middle. The data were produced by immunoSEQ multiplex PCR, yet TCRdb's version contains in-frame clones alone and is incomplete. The table shows some 150,000 clones, with about 89% occurring only once. Sequenced sample: PBMCs. The chain recombines TRBV5-1 with TRBJ2-7; the D gene is possibly TRBD1 (6 bases). The source of this sequence is a woman younger than 35 in good health and CMV-seropositive. This CDR3 reads CASSEPGQYEQYF. The CDR3 DNA follows: TGCGCCAGCAGCGAACCGGGACAATACGAGCAGTACTTC.